One T cell receptor beta chain is described in this entry. Its antigen is unknown. PCR amplification relied on 60 Vbeta primers (plus 13 Jbeta primers). Produced via immunoSEQ multiplex PCR; TCRdb's table is partial and in-frame only. The data contain under 150,000 clones, approximately 80% of them seen just once; the ten biggest clones take up about 2.2%. These data are taken from a study of cytomegalovirus exposure and HLA in healthy donors. Overall study findings and caveats: Clonal expansion was found to be greater in HLA-associated TCR beta chains than in equally common others in a later analysis.

Germline assignment: CDR1 SEHNR and CDR2 FQNEAQ (reference sequence). The ends lost 1 base at V and 3 bases at J; junction bases unmatched: 5. The length of the CDR3 is 15 residues. The receptor was derived from a man in his forties or fifties in good health and CMV-seronegative. The sample taken for sequencing was PBMCs. The chain uses TRBV7-9 and TRBJ2-7; 8 nucleotides agree with TRBD2. The CDR3: CASSLVSGNIYEQYF. CDR3 nucleotides: TGTGCCAGCAGCTTAGTTAGCGGGAATATCTACGAGCAGTACTTC.